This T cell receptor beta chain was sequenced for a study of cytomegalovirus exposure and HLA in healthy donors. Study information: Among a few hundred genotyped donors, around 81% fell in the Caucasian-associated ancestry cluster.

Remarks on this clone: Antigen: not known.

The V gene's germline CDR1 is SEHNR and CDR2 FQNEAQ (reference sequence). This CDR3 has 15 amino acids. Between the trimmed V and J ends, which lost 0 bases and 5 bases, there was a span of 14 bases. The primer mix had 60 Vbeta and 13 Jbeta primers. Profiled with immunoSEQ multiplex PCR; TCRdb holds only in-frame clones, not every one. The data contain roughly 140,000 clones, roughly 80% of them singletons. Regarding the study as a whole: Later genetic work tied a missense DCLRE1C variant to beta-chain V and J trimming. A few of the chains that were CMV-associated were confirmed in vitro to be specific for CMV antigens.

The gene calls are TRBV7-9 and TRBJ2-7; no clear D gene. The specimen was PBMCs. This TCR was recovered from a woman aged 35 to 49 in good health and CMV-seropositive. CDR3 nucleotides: TGTGCCAGCAGCTTAGCGCGCAGGTCCCAGGACGAGCAGTACTTC. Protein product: CASSLARRSQDEQYF.